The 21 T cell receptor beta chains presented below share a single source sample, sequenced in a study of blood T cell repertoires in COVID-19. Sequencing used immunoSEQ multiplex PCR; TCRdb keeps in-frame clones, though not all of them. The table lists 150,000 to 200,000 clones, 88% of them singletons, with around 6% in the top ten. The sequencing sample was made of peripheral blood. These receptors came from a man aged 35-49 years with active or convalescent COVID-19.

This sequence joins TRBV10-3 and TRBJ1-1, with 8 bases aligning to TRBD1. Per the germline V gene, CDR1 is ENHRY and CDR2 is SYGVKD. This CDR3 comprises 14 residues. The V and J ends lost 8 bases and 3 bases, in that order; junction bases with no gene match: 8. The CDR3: CAISPGGFDTEAFF. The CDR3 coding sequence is TGTGCCATCTCTCCAGGGGGCTTTGACACTGAAGCTTTCTTT.

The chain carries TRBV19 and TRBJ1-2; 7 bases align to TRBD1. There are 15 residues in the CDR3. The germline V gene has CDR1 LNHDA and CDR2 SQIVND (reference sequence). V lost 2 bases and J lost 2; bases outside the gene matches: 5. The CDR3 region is CASSIQRGQNYGYTF. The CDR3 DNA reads TGTGCCAGTAGTATACAGAGGGGGCAGAACTATGGCTACACCTTC.

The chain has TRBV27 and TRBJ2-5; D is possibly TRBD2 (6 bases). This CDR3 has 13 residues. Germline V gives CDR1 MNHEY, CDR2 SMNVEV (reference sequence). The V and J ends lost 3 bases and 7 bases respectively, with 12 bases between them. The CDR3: CASSFQLGGTQYF. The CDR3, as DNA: TGTGCCAGCAGTTTCCAGCTCGGGGGGACCCAGTACTTC.

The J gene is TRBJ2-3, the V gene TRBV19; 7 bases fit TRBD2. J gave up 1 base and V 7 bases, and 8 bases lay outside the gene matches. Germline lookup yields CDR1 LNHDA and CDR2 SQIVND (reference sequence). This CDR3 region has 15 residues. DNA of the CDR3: TGTGCCAGTACAATGGGCCTAGCGGGCACAGATACGCAGTATTTT. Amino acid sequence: CASTMGLAGTDTQYF.

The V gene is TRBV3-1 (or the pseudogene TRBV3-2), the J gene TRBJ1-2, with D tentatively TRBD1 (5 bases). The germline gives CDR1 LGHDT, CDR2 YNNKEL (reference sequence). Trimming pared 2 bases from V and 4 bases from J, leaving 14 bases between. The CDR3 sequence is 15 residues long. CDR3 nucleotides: TGTGCCAGCAGCCAATCCCCCGACAGCCTCTATGGCTACACCTTC. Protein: CASSQSPDSLYGYTF.

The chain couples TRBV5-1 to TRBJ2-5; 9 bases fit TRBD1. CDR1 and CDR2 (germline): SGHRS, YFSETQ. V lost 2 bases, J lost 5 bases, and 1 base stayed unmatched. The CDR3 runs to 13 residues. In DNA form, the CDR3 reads TGCGCCAGCAGCTTACAGGGGGCCGAGACCCAGTACTTC. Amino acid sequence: CASSLQGAETQYF.

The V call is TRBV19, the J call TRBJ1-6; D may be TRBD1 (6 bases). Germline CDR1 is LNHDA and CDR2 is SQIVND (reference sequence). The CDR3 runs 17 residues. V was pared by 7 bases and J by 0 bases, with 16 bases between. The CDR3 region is CASTNGQLSSYNSPLHF. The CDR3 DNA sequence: TGTGCCAGTACCAATGGACAGTTAAGCTCCTATAATTCACCCCTCCACTTT.

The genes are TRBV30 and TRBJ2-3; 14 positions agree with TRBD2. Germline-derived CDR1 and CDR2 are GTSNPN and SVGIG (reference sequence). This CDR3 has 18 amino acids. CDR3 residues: CGEGTSGGPEPHTDTQYF. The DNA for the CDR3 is TGTGGAGAGGGGACTAGCGGGGGCCCAGAACCTCACACAGATACGCAGTATTTT.

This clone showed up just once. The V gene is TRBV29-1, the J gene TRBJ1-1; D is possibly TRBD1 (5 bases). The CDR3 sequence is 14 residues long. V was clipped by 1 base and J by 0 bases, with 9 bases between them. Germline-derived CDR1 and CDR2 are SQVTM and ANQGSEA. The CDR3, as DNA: TGCAGCGTTGAAGTATGGGGCCTGAACACTGAAGCTTTCTTT. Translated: CSVEVWGLNTEAFF.

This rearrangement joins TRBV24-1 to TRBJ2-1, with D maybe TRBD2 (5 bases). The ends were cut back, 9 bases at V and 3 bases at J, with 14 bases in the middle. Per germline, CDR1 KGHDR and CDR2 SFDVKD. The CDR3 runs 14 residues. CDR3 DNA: TGTGCCACCGTCCCGGAGGATAGCTACAATGAGCAGTTCTTC. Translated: CATVPEDSYNEQFF.

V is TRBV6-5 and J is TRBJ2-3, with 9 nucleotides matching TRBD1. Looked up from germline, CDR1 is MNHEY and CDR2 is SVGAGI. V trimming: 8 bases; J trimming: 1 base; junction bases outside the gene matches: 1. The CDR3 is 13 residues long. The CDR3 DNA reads TGTGCCAGCCGGACAGGGGGCACAGATACGCAGTATTTT. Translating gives CASRTGGTDTQYF.

CDR3: CASSYAEKNTEAFF. For the CDR3, the DNA is TGTGCCAGCAGTTACGCTGAGAAGAACACTGAAGCTTTCTTT. The V gene is TRBV6-5, the J gene TRBJ1-1, with unresolved D. The V gene's germline CDR1 is MNHEY and CDR2 SVGAGI. The V end was cut by 2 bases, the J end by 1 base, with 8 bases between. This CDR3 has 14 residues.

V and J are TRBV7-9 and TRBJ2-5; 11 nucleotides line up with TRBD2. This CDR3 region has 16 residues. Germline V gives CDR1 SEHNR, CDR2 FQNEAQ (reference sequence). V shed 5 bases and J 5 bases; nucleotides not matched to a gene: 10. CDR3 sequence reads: CASSPLGSGGAETQYF. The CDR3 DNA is TGTGCCAGCAGCCCCCTCGGTAGCGGGGGGGCGGAGACCCAGTACTTC. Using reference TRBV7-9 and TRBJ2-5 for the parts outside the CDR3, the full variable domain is DTGVSQNPRHKITKRGQNVTFRCDPISEHNRLYWYRQTLGQGPEFLTYFQNEAQLEKSRLLSDRFSAERPKGSFSTLEIQRTEQGDSAMYLCASSPLGSGGAETQYFGPGTRLLVL.

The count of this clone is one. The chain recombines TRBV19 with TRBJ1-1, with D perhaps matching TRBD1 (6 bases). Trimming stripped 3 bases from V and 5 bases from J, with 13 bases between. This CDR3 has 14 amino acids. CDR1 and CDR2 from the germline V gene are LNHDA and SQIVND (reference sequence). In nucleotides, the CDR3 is TGTGCCAGTAGTATCTTACAGGGAGGGACTGAAGCTTTCTTT. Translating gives CASSILQGGTEAFF.

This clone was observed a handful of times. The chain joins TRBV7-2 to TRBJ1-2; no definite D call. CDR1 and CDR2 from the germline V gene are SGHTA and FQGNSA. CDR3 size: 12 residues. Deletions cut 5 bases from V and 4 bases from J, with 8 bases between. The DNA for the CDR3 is TGTGCCAGCAGCCAGTCCACCTATGGCTACACCTTC. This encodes CASSQSTYGYTF. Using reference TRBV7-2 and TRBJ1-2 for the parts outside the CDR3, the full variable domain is GAGVSQSPSNKVTEKGKDVELRCDPISGHTALYWYRQSLGQGLEFLIYFQGNSAPDKSGLPSDRFSAERTGGSVSTLTIQRTQQEDSAVYLCASSQSTYGYTFGSGTRLTVV.

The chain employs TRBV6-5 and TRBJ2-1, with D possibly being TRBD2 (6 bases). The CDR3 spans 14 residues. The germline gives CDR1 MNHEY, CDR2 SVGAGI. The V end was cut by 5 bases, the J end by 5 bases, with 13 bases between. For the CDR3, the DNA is TGTGCCAGCAGTCAAACTCGGACTAACAATGAGCAGTTCTTC. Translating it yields CASSQTRTNNEQFF.

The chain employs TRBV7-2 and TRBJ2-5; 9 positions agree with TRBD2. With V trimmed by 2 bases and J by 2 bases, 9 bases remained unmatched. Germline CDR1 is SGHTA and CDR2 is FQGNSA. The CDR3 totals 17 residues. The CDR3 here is CASSLRASGNLQETQYF. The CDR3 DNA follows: TGTGCCAGCAGCTTACGTGCTAGCGGGAACCTACAAGAGACCCAGTACTTC.

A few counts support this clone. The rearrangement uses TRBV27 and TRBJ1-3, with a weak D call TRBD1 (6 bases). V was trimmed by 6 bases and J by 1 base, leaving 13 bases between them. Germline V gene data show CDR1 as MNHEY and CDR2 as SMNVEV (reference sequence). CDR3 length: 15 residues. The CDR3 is CASRPNGQSGNTIYF. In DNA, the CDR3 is TGTGCCAGCAGACCCAACGGACAGTCTGGAAACACCATATATTTT.

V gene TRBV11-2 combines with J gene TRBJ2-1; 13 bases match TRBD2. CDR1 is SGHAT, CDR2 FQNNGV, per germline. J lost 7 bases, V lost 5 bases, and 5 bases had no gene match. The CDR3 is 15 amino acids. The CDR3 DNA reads TGTGCCAGCAGCAGTTTGACTAGCGGGAGGAATGAGCAGTTCTTC. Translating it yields CASSSLTSGRNEQFF. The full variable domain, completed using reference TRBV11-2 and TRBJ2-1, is EAGVAQSPRYKIIEKRQSVAFWCNPISGHATLYWYQQILGQGPKLLIQFQNNGVVDDSQLPKDRFSAERLKGVDSTLKIQPAKLEDSAVYLCASSSLTSGRNEQFFGPGTRLTVL.

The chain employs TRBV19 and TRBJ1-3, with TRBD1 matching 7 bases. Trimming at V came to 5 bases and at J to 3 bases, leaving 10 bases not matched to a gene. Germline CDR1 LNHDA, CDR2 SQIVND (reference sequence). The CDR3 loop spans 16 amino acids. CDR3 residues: CASSPDRPYGGNTIYF. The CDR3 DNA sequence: TGTGCCAGTAGTCCGGACAGGCCCTACGGTGGAAACACCATATATTTT.

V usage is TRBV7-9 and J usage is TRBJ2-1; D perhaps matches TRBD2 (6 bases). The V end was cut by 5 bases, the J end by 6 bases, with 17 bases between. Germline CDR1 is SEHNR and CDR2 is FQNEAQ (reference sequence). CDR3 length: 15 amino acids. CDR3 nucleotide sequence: TGTGCCAGCAGCAAATTCCGGGACTTTAGCAATGAGCAGTTCTTC. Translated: CASSKFRDFSNEQFF.